Listed here are 5 T cell receptor beta chains from one sample, sequenced in a study of T cell repertoires in cytomegalovirus infection (dated by TCRdb to between 2019 and 2020). Sequenced using an Illumina HiSeq 1500. TCRdb trimmed the raw reads at Q25, called clones with MiXCR and kept productive beta chains. Records with the same CDR3 protein are collapsed into one entry carrying the most frequent genes and DNA. A total of about 490,000 distinct CDR3 sequences appear in this sample, approximately 15% of them only once. Of the sample, more than 20% is held by the ten largest clones. The sample comprised CD8+ T cells from PBMCs. Receptors originate from a human donor in good health (CMV status not recorded). Some clones in this sample may be carry-over from other donors' samples.

There are a few counts of this clonotype. The rearrangement links TRBV12-3 or TRBV12-4 to TRBJ2-7; 7 bases are a match to TRBD1. Trimming took 3 bases from V and 5 from J; bases not matched to a gene: 13. This CDR3 comprises 16 residues. The CDR3 is CASSFTIKGDSHEQYF. For the CDR3, the DNA is TGTGCCAGCAGTTTTACTATCAAGGGGGACAGCCACGAGCAGTACTTC.

This clonotype was seen a handful of times. The rearrangement uses TRBV6-5 and TRBJ1-2, with D tentatively TRBD1 (6 bases). Germline assignment: CDR1 MNHEY and CDR2 SVGAGI. V dropped 2 bases and J dropped 7 bases, with 26 bases sitting between them. There are 18 residues in the CDR3. CDR3 sequence (DNA): TGTGCCAGCAGTTACGAGGCGTCAGGGGAAGGGTTGCGGGGTGGCTACACCTTC. This translates into CASSYEASGEGLRGGYTF.

For this clonotype: The junction does not match germline at one end; this may be a read error. This chain connects TRBV4-1 to TRBJ2-3; TRBD2 matches at 9 bases. CDR3 length: 15 amino acids. Germline V CDR1 and CDR2: MGHRA, YSYEKL. The CDR3 region is CARSPVAGGADTQYF. CDR3 DNA sequence: TGCGCCAGAAGCCCCGTTGCGGGAGGGGCGGATACGCAGTATTTT.

At least ten counts were recorded for this clonotype. The chain combines TRBV7-9 with TRBJ1-2, with TRBD1 matching 9 bases. This CDR3 is built from 14 residues. Germline V gene lookup returns CDR1 SEHNR and CDR2 FQNEAQ (reference sequence). V shed 5 bases, J shed 7 bases, and the junction held 8 bases outside the gene matches. The CDR3 is CASSIPGTGSGYTF. CDR3 nucleotides: TGTGCCAGCAGCATACCCGGGACAGGGTCTGGCTACACCTTC.

About this clonotype: A single base separates this from a much larger clone, so it may be a read error. The chain uses TRBV9 and TRBJ2-5; TRBD2 agrees at 7 bases. The CDR3 consists of 17 residues. From germline, CDR1 is SGDLS and CDR2 YYNGEE. The CDR3 loop reads CASSVATSGRANEIQYF. CDR3 DNA sequence: TGTGCCAGCAGCGTAGCTACAAGTGGGAGGGCCAATGAGATCCAGTACTTC. The full variable domain, its missing parts supplied by reference TRBV9 and TRBJ2-5, is DSGVTQTPKHLITATGQRVTLRCSPRSGDLSVYWYQQSLDQGLQFLIQYYNGEERAKGNILERFSAQQFPDLHSELNLSSLELGDSALYFCASSVATSGRANEIQYFGPGTRLLVL.